This T cell receptor beta chain originates from a study of beta chain features in type 1 diabetes listed by TCRdb under 2018. Background for the entire study: Patients and healthy donors did not differ in mean age, gender distribution, total cell number or subset yield. A total of 100 million to 140 million sorted cells were examined across all samples, and the number of cells per subset was strongly correlated with RNA yield. In the study, TCRB repertoires of sorted circulating CD4+ T cell subsets from recently diagnosed type 1 diabetes patients were compared with those of matched healthy donors. Naive and central memory subsets were obtained from all 30 or so donors, but regulatory and stem cell-like memory subsets were isolated from only 8 patients and about 8 healthy donors. Results and caveats for the whole study, not just this receptor: A moderate but significant shortening of TCRB CDR3 length was observed in type 1 diabetes patients in all four CD4+ subsets. Patients with type 1 diabetes made fewer insertions and deleted more nucleotides at VDJ recombination sites, implying thymic rearrangement abnormalities. HLA sub-analyses involved small numbers of individuals, so any influence of HLA type on TCRB rearrangement remained unresolved. Naive, central memory and regulatory TCRB repertoires appeared to be more alike among patients than among healthy donors. Shorter templates might have been favored by PCR, but patient and control samples were amplified and corrected together, so both groups would have been affected equally by any skew. Because cDNA was sequenced instead of genomic DNA, activated cells with high expression could be over-represented, although the groups did not differ in activation or CD3 levels.

This clone was detected only a few times. Which antigen it targets is not known. No base qualities exist here, and no much larger clone lies one base off it. The CDR3 has 14 amino acids, counting the end cysteine and phenylalanine. Left in the record is the CDR3 DNA by itself, 42 bases read in frame from the first base. Compared with germline, V lacks 5 bases and J lacks 0 bases; bases without a gene match: 2. From a lookup of the germline V gene, CDR1 and CDR2 are MRHNA and SNTAGT. Each donor gave one peripheral blood draw, averaging approximately 120 mL, which was collected into heparinised tubes. Naive, central memory, regulatory and stem cell-like memory CD4+ T cells were sorted on a BD FACSAria II using a panel including CD45RO, CCR7, CD25, CD127, CD95 and CD27. Every sorted population had a purity above 95%. PBMCs were isolated right away by Lymphoprep density gradient centrifugation and were stained directly, without culture. Samples were stained and sorted in pairs, with one healthy donor and one patient per experiment, so that batch effects were minimized.

The High Capacity cDNA Reverse Transcription Kit was used to reverse transcribe all of the isolated RNA, meaning that expressed TCRB transcripts were what got sequenced. Deep immunoSEQ sequencing was performed on naive, central memory and regulatory T cell samples, with an average of about 4 million total reads per sample. After sorted cells were lysed in RLT buffer, RNA was extracted with DNase-treated RNeasy Micro or Mini kits, with the choice depending on cell number. Each cell subset was processed on its own to prevent cross-contamination, while patient and healthy donor samples were processed together. The immunoSEQ multiplex PCR was used to amplify TCRB sequences from cDNA, yielding 87-bp fragments that span the CDR3 region. Sequencing of the amplicons was performed on the Illumina HiSeq platform. The paper's data handling went like this. PCR bias was computationally corrected using synthetic template baselines, reads within Hamming distance 2 were collapsed, and singletons that could not be merged were discarded. Reads were aligned against IMGT so that V, D and J genes, CDR3 length and insertions or deletions at six rearrangement sites could be assigned. Clonotype counts were normalized to sorted cell number within each subset before computing true diversity and Gini coefficients with the tcR R package. Repertoire sharing was quantified using the overlap coefficient calculated on TCRB nucleotide sequences. As a proxy for the pre-selection repertoire, out-of-frame TCRB sequences from naive cells were analyzed. The clones in this table, taken by TCRdb from immuneACCESS, are in-frame only. Not every clone is retained; where verified, under half of the shortfall comes from an unresolved V gene, and the cause of the rest is unknown. V, J and clone size are taken as reported in that table, and D and trimming were inferred from the DNA itself. The sample profile shows some 330,000 clones; about 11% of them were found once. Over 0.015% of the sample is taken by the ten largest.

The sequenced material came from naive CD4+ T cells from blood. This sample's cell subset or site label indicates: true naive CD4+ T cells. The sequence derives from a woman in her thirties in good health. Recombination linked TRBV6-4 to TRBJ2-3; TRBD2 aligns with 7 central bases. At the DNA level, the sequence is TGTGCCAGCAGTAAAGCGGGGAGCACAGATACGCAGTATTTT. Its translation is CASSKAGSTDTQYF.